This T cell receptor beta chain was observed in a study of blood T cell repertoires in COVID-19. This CDR3 contains 15 residues. Germline V gene lookup returns CDR1 LNHDA and CDR2 SQIVND (reference sequence). V was pared by 5 bases and J by 5 bases, with 11 bases of the junction left unmatched. Only in-frame clones appear in the TCRdb table, and some are missing; sequencing was by immunoSEQ multiplex PCR. The table records 250,000 to 300,000 clones, 85% to 90% of them present only once. Sequenced sample: peripheral blood. The receptor comes from a woman aged 35 to 49 who had recovered from COVID-19. The chain uses TRBV19 and TRBJ2-7; TRBD1 aligns across 8 bases. As DNA, the CDR3 is TGTGCCAGTAGTGCCGGACAGGGAAGTTTCGACGAGCAGTACTTC. Its protein product is CASSAGQGSFDEQYF.